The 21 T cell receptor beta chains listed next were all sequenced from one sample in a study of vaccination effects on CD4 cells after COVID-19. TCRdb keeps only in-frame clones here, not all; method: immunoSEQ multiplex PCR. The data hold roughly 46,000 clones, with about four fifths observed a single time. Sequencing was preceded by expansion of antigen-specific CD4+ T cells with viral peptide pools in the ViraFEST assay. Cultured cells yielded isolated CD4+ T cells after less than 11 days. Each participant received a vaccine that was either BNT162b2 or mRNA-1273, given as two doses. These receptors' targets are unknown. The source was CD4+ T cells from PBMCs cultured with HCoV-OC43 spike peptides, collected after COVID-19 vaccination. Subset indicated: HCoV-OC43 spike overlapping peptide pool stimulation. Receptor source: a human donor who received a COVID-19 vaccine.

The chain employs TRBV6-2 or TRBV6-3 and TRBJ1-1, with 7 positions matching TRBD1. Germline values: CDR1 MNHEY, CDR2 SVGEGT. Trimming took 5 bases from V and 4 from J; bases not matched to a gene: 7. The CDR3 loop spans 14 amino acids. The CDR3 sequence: CASSQQGSGTEAFF. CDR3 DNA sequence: TGTGCCAGCAGTCAACAGGGGTCGGGCACTGAAGCTTTCTTT.

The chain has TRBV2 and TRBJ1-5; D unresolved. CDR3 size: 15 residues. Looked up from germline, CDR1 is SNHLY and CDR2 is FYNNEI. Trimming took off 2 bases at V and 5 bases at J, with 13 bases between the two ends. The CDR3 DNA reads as TGTGCCAGCAGTGAATCCCAGGTTACCTATCAGCCCCAGCATTTT. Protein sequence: CASSESQVTYQPQHF.

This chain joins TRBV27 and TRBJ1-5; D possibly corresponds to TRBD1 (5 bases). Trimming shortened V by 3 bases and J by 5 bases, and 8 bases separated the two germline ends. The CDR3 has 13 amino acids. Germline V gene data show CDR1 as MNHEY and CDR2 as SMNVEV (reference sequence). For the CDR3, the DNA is TGTGCCAGCAGTTTTGACAGTTATCAGCCCCAGCATTTT. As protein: CASSFDSYQPQHF.

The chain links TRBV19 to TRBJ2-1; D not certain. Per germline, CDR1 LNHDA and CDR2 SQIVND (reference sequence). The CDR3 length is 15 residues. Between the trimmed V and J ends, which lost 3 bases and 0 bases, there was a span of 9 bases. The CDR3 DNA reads TGTGCCAGTAGTATGGGCGCAAGCTCCTACAATGAGCAGTTCTTC. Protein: CASSMGASSYNEQFF.

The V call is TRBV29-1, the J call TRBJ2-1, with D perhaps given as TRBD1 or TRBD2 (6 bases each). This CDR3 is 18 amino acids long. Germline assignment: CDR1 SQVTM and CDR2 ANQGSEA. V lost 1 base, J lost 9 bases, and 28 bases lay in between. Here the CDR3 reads CSVEGPSSGQAKGGEQFF. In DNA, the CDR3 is TGCAGCGTTGAAGGTCCTAGCTCTGGGCAGGCCAAGGGGGGTGAGCAGTTCTTC.

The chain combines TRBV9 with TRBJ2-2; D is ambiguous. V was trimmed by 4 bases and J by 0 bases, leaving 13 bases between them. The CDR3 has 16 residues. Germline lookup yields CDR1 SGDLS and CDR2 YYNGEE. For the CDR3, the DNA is TGTGCCAGCAGCCCCTCAGCGCCCCCGAACACCGGGGAGCTGTTTTTT. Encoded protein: CASSPSAPPNTGELFF. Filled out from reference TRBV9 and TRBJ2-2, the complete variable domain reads DSGVTQTPKHLITATGQRVTLRCSPRSGDLSVYWYQQSLDQGLQFLIQYYNGEERAKGNILERFSAQQFPDLHSELNLSSLELGDSALYFCASSPSAPPNTGELFFGEGSRLTVL.

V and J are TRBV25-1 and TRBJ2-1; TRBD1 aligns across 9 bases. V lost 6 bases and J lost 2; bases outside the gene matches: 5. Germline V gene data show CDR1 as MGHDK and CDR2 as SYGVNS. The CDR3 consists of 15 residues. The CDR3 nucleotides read TGTGCCAGCAGCTACGGGACAGGGACCTACAATGAGCAGTTCTTC. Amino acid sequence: CASSYGTGTYNEQFF.

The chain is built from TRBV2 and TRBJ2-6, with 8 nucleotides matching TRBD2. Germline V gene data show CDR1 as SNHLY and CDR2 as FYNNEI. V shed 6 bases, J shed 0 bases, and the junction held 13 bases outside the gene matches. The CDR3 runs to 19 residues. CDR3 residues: CASRRAGGPLLSGANVLTF. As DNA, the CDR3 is TGTGCCAGCAGGAGGGCGGGGGGCCCCCTGCTCTCTGGGGCCAACGTCCTGACTTTC.

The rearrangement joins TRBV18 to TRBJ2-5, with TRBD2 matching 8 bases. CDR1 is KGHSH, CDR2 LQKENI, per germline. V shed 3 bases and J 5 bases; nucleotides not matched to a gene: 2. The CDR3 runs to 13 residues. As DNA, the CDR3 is TGTGCCAGCTCACCCTCTAGCGGGGAGACCCAGTACTTC. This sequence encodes CASSPSSGETQYF. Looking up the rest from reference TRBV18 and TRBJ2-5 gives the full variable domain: NAGVMQNPRHLVRRRGQEARLRCSPMKGHSHVYWYRQLPEEGLKFMVYLQKENIIDESGMPKERFSAEFPKEGPSILRIQQVVRGDSAAYFCASSPSSGETQYFGPGTRLLVL.

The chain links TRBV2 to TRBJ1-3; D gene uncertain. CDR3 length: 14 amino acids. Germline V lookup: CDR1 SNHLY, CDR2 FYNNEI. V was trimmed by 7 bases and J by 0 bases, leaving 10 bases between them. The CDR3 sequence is CASMAESSGNTIYF. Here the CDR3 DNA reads TGTGCCAGCATGGCAGAGAGCTCTGGAAACACCATATATTTT.

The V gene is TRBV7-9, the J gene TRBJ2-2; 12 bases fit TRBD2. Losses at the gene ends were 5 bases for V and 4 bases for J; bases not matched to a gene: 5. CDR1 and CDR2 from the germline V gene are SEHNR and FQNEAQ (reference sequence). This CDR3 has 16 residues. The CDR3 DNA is TGTGCCAGCAGCCCAGCGACTAGCGGGAGCACCGGGGAGCTGTTTTTT. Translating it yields CASSPATSGSTGELFF.

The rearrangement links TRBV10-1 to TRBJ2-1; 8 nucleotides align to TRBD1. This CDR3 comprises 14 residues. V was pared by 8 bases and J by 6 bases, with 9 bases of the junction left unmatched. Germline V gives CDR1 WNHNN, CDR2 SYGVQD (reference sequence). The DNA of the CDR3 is TGCGCCAGCTCCCAGGGGGCGCAGGCCAATGAGCAGTTCTTC. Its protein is CASSQGAQANEQFF.

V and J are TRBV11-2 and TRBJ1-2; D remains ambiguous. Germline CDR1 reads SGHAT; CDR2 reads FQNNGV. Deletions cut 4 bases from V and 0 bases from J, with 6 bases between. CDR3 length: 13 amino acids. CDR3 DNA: TGTGCCAGCAGCTCAATCCCTAACTATGGCTACACCTTC. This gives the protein CASSSIPNYGYTF.

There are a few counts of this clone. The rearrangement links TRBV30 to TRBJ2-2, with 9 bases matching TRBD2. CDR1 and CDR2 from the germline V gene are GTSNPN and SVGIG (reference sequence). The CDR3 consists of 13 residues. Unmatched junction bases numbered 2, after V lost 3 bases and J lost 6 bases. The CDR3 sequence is CAWRLAGSGELFF. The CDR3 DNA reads TGTGCCTGGAGGCTAGCGGGGTCCGGGGAGCTGTTTTTT.

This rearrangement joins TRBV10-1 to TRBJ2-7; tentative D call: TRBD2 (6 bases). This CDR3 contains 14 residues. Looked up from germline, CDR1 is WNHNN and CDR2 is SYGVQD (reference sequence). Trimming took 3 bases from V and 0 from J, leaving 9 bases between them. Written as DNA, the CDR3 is TGCGCCAGCAGTGACGGCGGGGCCTCCTACGAGCAGTACTTC. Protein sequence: CASSDGGASYEQYF.

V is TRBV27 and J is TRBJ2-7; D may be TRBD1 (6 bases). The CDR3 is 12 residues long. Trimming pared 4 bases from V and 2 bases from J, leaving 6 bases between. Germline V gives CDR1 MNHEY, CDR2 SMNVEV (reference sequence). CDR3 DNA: TGTGCCAGCAGTTGGGACACCTACGAGCAGTACTTC. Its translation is CASSWDTYEQYF.

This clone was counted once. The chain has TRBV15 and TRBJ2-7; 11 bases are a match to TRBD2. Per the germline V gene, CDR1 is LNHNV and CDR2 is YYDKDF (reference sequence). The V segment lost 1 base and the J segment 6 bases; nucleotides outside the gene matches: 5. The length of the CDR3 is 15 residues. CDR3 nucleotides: TGTGCCACCAGCAGAGGGGGACTAGCGGTAGGCGAGCAGTACTTC. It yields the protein CATSRGGLAVGEQYF.

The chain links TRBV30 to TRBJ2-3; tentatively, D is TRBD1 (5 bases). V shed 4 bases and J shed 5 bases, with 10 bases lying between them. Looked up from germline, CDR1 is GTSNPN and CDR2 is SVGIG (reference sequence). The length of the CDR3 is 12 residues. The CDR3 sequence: CAWKGQVDTQYF. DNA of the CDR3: TGTGCCTGGAAGGGGCAAGTAGATACGCAGTATTTT.

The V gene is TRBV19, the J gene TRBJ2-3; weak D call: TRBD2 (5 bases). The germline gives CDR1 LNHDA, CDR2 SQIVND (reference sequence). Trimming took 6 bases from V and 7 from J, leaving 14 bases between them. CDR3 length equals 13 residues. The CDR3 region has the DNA TGTGCCAGTAGGGGTATGGACTCCTATACGCAGTATTTT. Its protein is CASRGMDSYTQYF.

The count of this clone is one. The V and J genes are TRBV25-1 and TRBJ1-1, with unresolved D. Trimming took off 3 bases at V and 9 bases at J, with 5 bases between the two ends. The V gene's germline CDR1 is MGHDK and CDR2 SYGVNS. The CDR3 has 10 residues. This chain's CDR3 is CASSDGKAFF. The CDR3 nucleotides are TGTGCCAGCAGTGACGGAAAAGCTTTCTTT.

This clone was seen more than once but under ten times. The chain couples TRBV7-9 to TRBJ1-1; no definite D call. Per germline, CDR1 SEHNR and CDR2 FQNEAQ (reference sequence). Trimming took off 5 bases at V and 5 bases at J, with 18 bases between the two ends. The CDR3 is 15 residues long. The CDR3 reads CASSPKLRVGTEAFF. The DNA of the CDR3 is TGTGCCAGCAGCCCAAAACTGAGGGTCGGGACTGAAGCTTTCTTT.